Each of the 8 T cell receptor beta chains below was sequenced from the same sample in a study of beta chain features in type 1 diabetes. Since all of the isolated RNA was reverse transcribed, expressed TCRB transcripts were what got sequenced. Only in-frame clones appear in the TCRdb table, and some are missing; sequencing was by immunoSEQ multiplex PCR. The data show 350,000 to 400,000 clones, about 15% seen once. The specimen sequenced was naive CD4+ T cells from blood. These receptors originate from a woman aged 18-29 years in good health.

Comments on this clone: The junction departs from germline at one end; a sequencing error may be responsible. The chain is built from TRBV28 and TRBJ2-3, with TRBD2 identical over 7 bases. The V gene's germline CDR1 is MDHEN and CDR2 SYDVKM. The length of the CDR3 is 15 residues. The DNA of the CDR3 is TGTGCCAGCAGTCCTTCACGCGGGAGCAAAGATACGCAGTATTTT. The encoded protein is CASSPSRGSKDTQYF.

V usage is TRBV2 and J usage is TRBJ2-1; the D gene is possibly TRBD1 (6 bases). The V gene lost 5 bases and the J gene lost 9 bases, with 17 bases spanning the gap. This CDR3 contains 14 residues. CDR1 and CDR2 (germline): SNHLY, FYNNEI. CDR3 nucleotide sequence: TGTGCCAGCAGTCCGGGACAACAGTGGGGTGAGCAGTTCTTC. It encodes CASSPGQQWGEQFF.

This clone was seen only a few times. The V call is TRBV7-9, the J call TRBJ1-2, with D possibly TRBD1 on 6 matching bases. CDR3 size: 14 residues. V was pared by 5 bases and J by 5 bases, with 15 bases between. CDR1 and CDR2 (germline): SEHNR, FQNEAQ (reference sequence). The CDR3 nucleotides read TGTGCCAGCAGCACGACCGGGACAAATTATGGCTACACCTTC. Translating gives CASSTTGTNYGYTF.

This chain connects TRBV5-6 to TRBJ2-7, with D maybe TRBD1 (6 bases). Between the trimmed V and J ends, which lost 5 bases and 0 bases, there was a span of 12 bases. This CDR3 spans 14 amino acids. Germline CDR1 SGHDT, CDR2 YYEEEE. CDR3 bases: TGTGCCAGCAGGGATTTGACAGGCTCCTACGAGCAGTACTTC. Protein sequence: CASRDLTGSYEQYF.

In the case of this clone: Its ends do not fully match the called genes, so a read error is possible. This rearrangement joins TRBV12-5 to TRBJ2-5; tentative D call: TRBD2 (7 bases). Germline V gene data show CDR1 as LGHNT and CDR2 as FRNRAP. The CDR3 totals 15 residues. The CDR3 here is CASGSSRGAQVTQYF. The CDR3 DNA reads TGTGCTAGTGGTTCCTCTCGGGGGGCCCAAGTGACCCAGTACTTC. Using reference TRBV12-5 and TRBJ2-5 for the parts outside the CDR3, the full variable domain is DARVTQTPRHKVTEMGQEVTMRCQPILGHNTVFWYRQTMMQGLELLAYFRNRAPLDDSGMPKDRFSAEMPDATLATLKIQPSEPRDSAVYFCASGSSRGAQVTQYFGPGTRLLVL.

The chain couples TRBV7-2 to TRBJ2-7, with D perhaps TRBD1 (6 bases). CDR1 and CDR2 from the germline V gene are SGHTA and FQGNSA. V dropped 5 bases and J dropped 0 bases, with 8 bases sitting between them. The CDR3 covers 13 residues. The CDR3 coding sequence is TGTGCCAGCAGCCAGGGACACTCCTACGAGCAGTACTTC. Translated, it gives CASSQGHSYEQYF. The variable domain in full, completed from reference TRBV7-2 and TRBJ2-7, reads GAGVSQSPSNKVTEKGKDVELRCDPISGHTALYWYRQSLGQGLEFLIYFQGNSAPDKSGLPSDRFSAERTGGSVSTLTIQRTQQEDSAVYLCASSQGHSYEQYFGPGTRLTVT.

V and J are TRBV25-1 and TRBJ2-5; D is possibly TRBD2 (7 bases). Germline values: CDR1 MGHDK, CDR2 SYGVNS. Trimming took 3 bases from V and 5 from J, leaving 13 bases between them. CDR3 size: 14 residues. In DNA form, the CDR3 reads TGTGCCAGCAGTGAGGGGGGGGCTGGGGAGACCCAGTACTTC. Translation gives CASSEGGAGETQYF.

The rearrangement links TRBV10-2 to TRBJ1-2; TRBD1 matches at 9 bases. Unmatched junction bases numbered 8, after V lost 10 bases and J lost 5 bases. CDR1 WSHSY and CDR2 SAAADI come from the germline V gene. The CDR3 runs 13 residues. The CDR3: CATRVGQGYGYTF. Written as DNA, the CDR3 is TGCGCCACCAGGGTGGGACAGGGATATGGCTACACCTTC.